Included here is one T cell receptor beta chain sequence, with context. The data derive from a study of blood T cell repertoires in COVID-19. Looking at the study overall: Both acute and convalescent COVID-19 samples were obtained from the United States, Italy and Spain. PBMCs, B-cell-depleted T cells, or T cells were the source of the cDNA or gDNA that made up the material.

TCRdb's table, derived via immunoSEQ multiplex PCR, lists solely in-frame clones and lacks some. The table lists about 220,000 clones, around nine tenths of them singletons. Germline V gene sequence: CDR1 SGHRS, CDR2 YFSETQ. This CDR3 spans 19 amino acids. V was cut by 3 bases and J by 0 bases, with 22 bases left in between. Each participant's cohort was designated according to participant-reported clinical history. The chain links TRBV5-1 to TRBJ2-1, with a tentative D call TRBD2 (6 bases). The TCR originated in a woman aged 45 to 65 with acute COVID-19. The sequenced material came from PBMCs or T cells enriched from blood (not recorded which). CDR3 amino acids: CASSYDLASALSSYNEQFF. In DNA form, the CDR3 reads TGCGCCAGCAGCTACGATCTAGCGTCCGCCTTGAGCTCCTACAATGAGCAGTTCTTC.